This T cell receptor (beta chain) was identified during a study of T-cell memory formation after mild COVID-19. On the study more broadly: Clustering of TCRs was largely donor specific. Study-wide results and caveats: Day 15 to 85 contracting clones showed balanced CD4/CD8; day 15 to 37 expanders favored CD4+. CM and EM subsets held most contracting CD4+ clones; EMRA held CD8+ ones.

Germline assignment: CDR1 SGHTA and CDR2 FQGNSA. The CDR3 has 15 residues. Of note for this clonotype: Its matching antigen is unknown. The junction and the germline gene differ at one end; a read error may be behind it.

Employing constant-segment primers, 5'RACE generated TCR alpha and TCR beta cDNA libraries bearing sample barcodes and UMIs. TCRdb recomputed calls from the 5' RACE reads with MiXCR, one row per CDR3 protein. The table records a few hundred thousand distinct CDR3 sequences, approximately 22% of them present only once. Material: PBMCs or a T cell subset sorted from them (not recorded which). The TCR was taken from a man in his late teens or twenties who had mild COVID-19 (a few samples of this study predate the infection). Cell type and time point are not known. This chain uses TRBV7-2 with TRBJ2-5; D may be TRBD1 (6 bases). Written as DNA, the CDR3 is TGTGCCAGCAGCTTAATAAAGGGACATCAAGACACCCAGTACTTC. Amino acids: CASSLIKGHQDTQYF.